Listed here are 9 T cell receptor beta chains from one sample, sequenced in a study of T cells after posttransplantation cyclophosphamide. The repertoire was sequenced with immunoSEQ multiplex PCR; TCRdb's copy has only in-frame clones and lacks some. Counted here are thousands of clones, 70% to 85% occurring once; the ten biggest clones make up 34%. Busulfan-fludarabine conditioning, marrow transplant, and cyclophosphamide on days +3 and +4 were administered. The source material was PBMCs, sampled after allogeneic stem cell transplant with posttransplant cyclophosphamide. The receptors stem from a male patient aged 60-70 years who received an allogeneic stem cell transplant from an unrelated donor, was CMV-positive, and had no GVHD. A share of the T cells may be of graft donor origin.

By proportion, this clone is large (0.1 to 1%). The chain combines TRBV27 with TRBJ2-5; D is perhaps TRBD2 (6 bases). Germline V lookup: CDR1 MNHEY, CDR2 SMNVEV (reference sequence). The CDR3 has 16 amino acids. Trimming pared 6 bases from V and 3 bases from J, leaving 20 bases between. The CDR3 sequence: CASSPYLRGLEETQYF. The CDR3 region has the DNA TGTGCCAGCAGCCCTTATTTGCGGGGATTGGAAGAGACCCAGTACTTC.

The chain is built from TRBV28 and TRBJ2-3; 9 bases line up with TRBD2. Germline CDR1 MDHEN, CDR2 SYDVKM. V gave up 3 bases and J gave up 5 bases; unmatched junction bases: 9. The CDR3 sequence is 16 residues long. DNA for the CDR3: TGTGCCAGCAGTTTCGCGGCGGGGGGGAGCGGAGATACGCAGTATTTT. It codes for CASSFAAGGSGDTQYF.

This clone showed up just a few times. The chain combines TRBV27 with TRBJ1-4; a weak D match, TRBD1 (5 bases). Germline V CDR1 and CDR2: MNHEY, SMNVEV (reference sequence). The CDR3 is made up of 14 amino acids. V lost 3 bases and J 7 bases, leaving 12 bases between the germline ends. CDR3 bases: TGTGCCAGCAGTTTGCGTTCTAGGGGTGAAAAACTGTTTTTT. Translating gives CASSLRSRGEKLFF.

This chain joins TRBV11-3 and TRBJ1-1; 8 nucleotides align to TRBD1. The CDR3 consists of 17 residues. Germline CDR1 reads SGHNT; CDR2 reads YENEEA. Losses at the gene ends were 2 bases for V and 2 bases for J; bases not matched to a gene: 10. The CDR3 DNA reads TGTGCCAGCAGCTTATCTCCAGGGGGCTTTGGAAACACTGAAGCTTTCTTT. This translates into CASSLSPGGFGNTEAFF.

Worth noting for this clone: Other DNA sequences in this specimen translate into the identical CDR3. J is TRBJ2-7 and V is TRBV6-5, with 8 bases aligning to TRBD2. The CDR3 has 14 residues. J was trimmed by 5 bases and V by 4 bases; bases with no gene match: 7. Germline values: CDR1 MNHEY, CDR2 SVGAGI. The CDR3 DNA sequence: TGTGCCAGCAGTTCCACGGGGGGGCGCAACGAGCAGTACTTC. Amino acid sequence: CASSSTGGRNEQYF.

The CDR3 DNA reads as TGTGCCACCTGGGGAGCCCTCAATGAGCAGTTCTTC. Its protein product is CATWGALNEQFF. The V and J genes are TRBV6-5 and TRBJ2-1; weak D call: TRBD2 (5 bases). The V end was cut by 10 bases, the J end by 6 bases, with 13 bases between. The germline CDR1 and CDR2 sequences are MNHEY and SVGAGI. CDR3 size: 12 residues.

This chain connects TRBV11-3 to TRBJ2-1; 7 nucleotides align to TRBD1. Trimming took 3 bases from V and 8 from J; bases not matched to a gene: 7. Germline loops: CDR1 SGHNT, CDR2 YENEEA. The CDR3 is 14 amino acids. The CDR3 loop is CASSLGQPTDEQFF. CDR3 bases: TGTGCCAGCAGCTTGGGACAGCCCACGGATGAGCAGTTCTTC.

This clone was found once. This sequence joins TRBV5-6 and TRBJ1-2, with D unresolved. This CDR3 is 10 amino acids long. V was clipped by 1 base and J by 11 bases, with 6 bases between them. Germline assignment: CDR1 SGHDT and CDR2 YYEEEE. The chain's CDR3 is CASSLSRYTF. The CDR3, as DNA: TGTGCCAGCAGCTTGTCGAGGTACACCTTC.

V gene TRBV6-5 combines with J gene TRBJ2-7; 8 nucleotides agree with TRBD1. The CDR3 loop spans 13 amino acids. Trimming took 6 bases from V and 3 from J; bases not matched to a gene: 4. The germline V gene has CDR1 MNHEY and CDR2 SVGAGI. The CDR3 nucleotides read TGTGCCAGCAGCAGGGGACAGGACTACGAGCAGTACTTC. This encodes CASSRGQDYEQYF.